The rows below give T cell receptor beta chains drawn from one sample of a study of cytomegalovirus exposure and HLA in healthy donors. Produced via immunoSEQ multiplex PCR; TCRdb's table is partial and in-frame only. In the table there are around 130,000 clones, 65% to 75% of which are singletons. Sequenced input: PBMCs. All receptors come from a woman aged 45 to 65 in good health and CMV-seropositive. CDR3s include the opening cysteine and the closing phenylalanine or tryptophan. The D gene is left open where the match is weak.

>TRBD1|TRBV27|TRBJ1-5
CASRAGQGSGQPQHF
>NA|TRBV5-1|TRBJ2-2
CASSLEGAVGELFF
>NA|TRBV19|TRBJ1-1
CASKREGLNTEAFF
>TRBD1|TRBV15|TRBJ1-5
CATSRELGGHQPQHF
>TRBD1|TRBV18|TRBJ1-6
CASSPGDRSYNSPLHF
>TRBD1|TRBV13|TRBJ2-7
CASSLGQGRYEQYF
>NA|TRBV7-2|TRBJ1-5
CASSPYGAGQIHQPQHF
>NA|TRBV7-6|TRBJ2-6
CASSFLSEGTGANVLTF
>TRBD2|TRBV4-2|TRBJ2-3
CASSQERGVTDTQYF
>TRBD2|TRBV5-4|TRBJ2-2
CASSLGRGLANPNTGELFF
>NA|TRBV10-3|TRBJ2-2
CALRADRTDTGELFF
>TRBD1|TRBV6-6|TRBJ1-1
CASSYRQGARDTEAFF
>TRBD2|TRBV10-1|TRBJ2-1
CASKAGGYNEQFF
>NA|TRBV11-2|TRBJ2-7
CASSLAGLAYEQYF
>NA|TRBV28|NA
CASSLQGNAASSYEQYF
>NA|TRBV10-3|TRBJ1-2
CAISDQGTSYGYTF
>TRBD2|TRBV11-1|TRBJ2-1
CASSLALGGGQQFF
>NA|TRBV4-1|TRBJ1-4
CASRLGGDTEKLFF
>NA|TRBV9|TRBJ2-3
CASSVEGAADTQYF
>TRBD2|TRBV7-6|TRBJ2-7
CASSSRAGGAYEQYF
>NA|TRBV14|TRBJ2-7
CASSQVRYEQYF
>NA|TRBV6-5|TRBJ1-6
CASSYGARTSPLHF
>NA|TRBV11-3|TRBJ1-6
CASSLTAGQRSPLHF
>TRBD2|TRBV15|TRBJ2-5
CATSRDRPSGGVKETQYF
>NA|TRBV13|TRBJ2-1
CASSFWERQVRIF
>TRBD2|TRBV7-9|TRBJ2-3
CASSLERLAGGDTQYF
>TRBD2|TRBV5-1|TRBJ2-7
CASSSLAGGTYEQYF
>TRBD1|TRBV18|TRBJ1-1
CASSPTGGLIDTEAFF
>TRBD1|TRBV7-9|TRBJ1-1
CASRVLTGGKTEAFF
>NA|TRBV6-1|TRBJ1-5
CASREQGWQPQHF
>TRBD2|TRBV19|TRBJ2-5
CASRREGKALETQYF
>NA|TRBV7-9|TRBJ2-3
CSSSPPTDTQYF
>TRBD1|TRBV15|TRBJ1-2
CATSRVRRGGGLLYGYTF
>NA|TRBV5-4|TRBJ2-3
CASSLFSTGTDTQYF
>NA|TRBV5-6|TRBJ2-1
CASSLGGREQFF
>NA|TRBV7-7|TRBJ2-7
CASSLAAGYEQYF
>NA|TRBV19|TRBJ2-2
CASRLPGQSNTGELFF
>NA|TRBV5-5|TRBJ2-2
CASSLVRGDTGELFF
>NA|TRBV25-1|TRBJ1-2
CASSEPDRNYGYTF
>TRBD1|TRBV6-1|TRBJ2-5
CASSEILGTGGYQETQYF
>NA|TRBV2|TRBJ2-5
CASTIGTQETQYF
>NA|TRBV25-1|TRBJ1-3
CASSGGIRSGNTIYF
>NA|TRBV27|TRBJ2-3
CASSSHGSSTDTQYF
>NA|TRBV7-9|TRBJ2-2
CASSPGLSAGELFF
>NA|TRBV10-3|TRBJ1-1
CAISESRGGGYTEAFF
>NA|TRBV11-2|TRBJ2-5
CAIQPGLQPLETQYF
>NA|TRBV7-8|TRBJ2-7
CASSRKQAFSYEQYF